These T cell receptor beta chains were read from a single sample in a study of blood T cells in healthy people across ages. TCRdb called the 5' RACE reads again in MiXCR, with one record for every CDR3 protein. The data contain about 810,000 distinct CDR3 sequences, 35% to 40% of them seen just once; the ten biggest clones take up approximately 12%. Sequenced: blood. These TCRs come from a man aged 18 to 29 in good health. Both conserved end residues are part of each CDR3. A D gene is named only where the DNA matches it firmly. A clone size is listed for some rows: how often the clone was seen (once, few, many), or a class if it is expanded.

size,D,J,V,CDR3,DNA
-,-,TRBJ1-6,TRBV5-1,CASSLERENSPLHF,TGCGCCAGCAGCTTGGAAAGGGAAAATTCACCCCTCCACTTT
-,-,TRBJ1-4,TRBV5-4,CASSFAHSTNEKLFF,TGTGCCAGCAGCTTTGCCCACTCAACTAATGAAAAACTGTTTTTT
few,-,TRBJ2-1,TRBV5-1,CASSYDNRARSYNEQFF,TGCGCCAGCAGTTACGACAATCGGGCTCGGTCCTACAATGAGCAGTTCTTC
few,-,TRBJ1-6,TRBV7-2,CASSPIGYDSPPHF,TGTGCCAGCAGCCCTATAGGATACGATTCACCCCCCCACTTT
few,-,TRBJ1-1,TRBV20-1,CSARLRNTEAFF,TGCAGTGCTAGATTAAGAAACACTGAAGCTTTCTTT
-,-,TRBJ2-4,TRBV12-3/TRBV12-4,CAVARAAQENIQYF,TGTGCCGTAGCCCGGGCGGCGCAAGAAAACATTCAGTACTTC
-,-,TRBJ1-1,TRBV10-3,CAISDLQGDTEAFF,TGTGCCATCAGTGACCTGCAGGGAGACACTGAAGCTTTCTTT
-,-,TRBJ1-2,TRBV4-3,CASSQEVTVYGYTF,TGCGCCAGCAGCCAAGAAGTGACAGTTTATGGCTACACCTTC
few,TRBD2,TRBJ2-3,TRBV2,CASRRTSGVADTQYF,TGTGCCAGCAGGAGGACTAGCGGGGTTGCAGATACGCAGTATTTT
-,TRBD2,TRBJ2-1,TRBV14,CASSPTHTSGRSSQFF,TGTGCCAGCAGTCCTACCCACACGAGCGGGAGGTCGTCCCAGTTCTTC
-,TRBD2,TRBJ2-1,TRBV7-2,CASSLAGGSFNEQFF,TGTGCCAGCAGCTTAGCGGGGGGGTCGTTCAATGAGCAGTTCTTC
-,-,TRBJ2-3,TRBV6-5,CASSSEGGGASTDTQYF,TGTGCCAGCAGTTCTGAGGGGGGGGGAGCTAGCACAGATACGCAGTATTTT
few,TRBD1,TRBJ2-4,TRBV3-1,CASSPTGVNIQYF,TGTGCCAGCAGCCCTACAGGGGTAAACATTCAGTACTTC
many,TRBD1,TRBJ1-5,TRBV15,CATSARDRARGQPQHF,TGTGCCACCAGCGCACGAGACAGGGCTCGGGGTCAGCCCCAGCATTTT
many,-,TRBJ2-7,TRBV27,CASHEFGAGADEQYF,TGTGCCAGCCACGAATTCGGGGCAGGGGCGGACGAGCAGTACTTC
-,TRBD2,TRBJ2-5,TRBV7-3,CASSVTSGEETQYF,TGTGCCAGCAGCGTAACTAGCGGGGAGGAGACCCAGTACTTC
few,TRBD1,TRBJ2-2,TRBV5-4,CASSLGGQGHTGELFF,TGTGCCAGCAGCTTGGGGGGACAGGGACACACCGGGGAGCTGTTTTTT
-,TRBD1,TRBJ1-6,TRBV7-2,CASREGAGGSSPLHF,TGTGCCAGCAGAGAGGGGGCCGGCGGTAGTTCACCCCTCCACTTT
many,TRBD2,TRBJ2-1,TRBV6-6,CASSPTSGAPSSYNEQFF,TGTGCCAGCAGCCCCACTAGCGGGGCCCCCAGCTCCTACAATGAGCAGTTCTTC
many,TRBD2,TRBJ2-3,TRBV4-1,CASSQAQASGGGTDTQYF,TGCGCCAGCAGCCAAGCCCAGGCTAGCGGGGGGGGCACAGATACGCAGTATTTT
few,TRBD2,TRBJ2-5,TRBV6-2/TRBV6-3,CASSTLSLSGGTRTQYF,TGTGCCAGCAGTACCCTCTCCCTTAGCGGGGGTACGCGGACCCAGTACTTC
many,-,TRBJ2-3,TRBV6-1,CAGGQYTDTQYF,TGTGCAGGAGGACAGTACACAGATACGCAGTATTTT
-,-,TRBJ2-5,TRBV6-1,CASSENYQETQYF,TGTGCCAGCAGTGAAAACTACCAAGAGACCCAGTACTTC
many,-,TRBJ1-2,TRBV12-3/TRBV12-4,CASSQPSNYGYTF,TGTGCCAGCAGTCAACCCTCGAACTATGGCTACACCTTC
-,-,TRBJ1-3,TRBV12-3/TRBV12-4,CASSLSQGDTIYF,TGTGCCAGCAGTTTGAGCCAAGGAGACACCATATATTTT
few,-,TRBJ1-1,TRBV4-2,CASSLHQNTEAFF,TGTGCCAGCAGCCTCCACCAGAACACTGAAGCTTTCTTT
-,TRBD1,TRBJ1-2,TRBV13,CASSETTGMYGYTF,TGTGCCAGCAGCGAAACGACAGGGATGTATGGCTACACCTTC
many,-,TRBJ2-7,TRBV29-1,CSVEIQDYEQYF,TGCAGCGTTGAGATTCAGGACTACGAGCAGTACTTC
many,-,TRBJ2-3,TRBV20-1,CSARRGVDTQYF,TGCAGTGCTAGAAGGGGGGTAGATACGCAGTATTTT
few,-,TRBJ2-5,TRBV28,CASSPKPFQETQYF,TGTGCCAGCAGTCCAAAGCCTTTCCAAGAGACCCAGTACTTC
-,-,TRBJ2-2,TRBV27,CASSLPLSSWGIGELFF,TGTGCCAGCAGTTTACCGCTCAGTTCGTGGGGGATCGGGGAGCTGTTTTTT
few,TRBD1,TRBJ2-7,TRBV5-1,CASSTTRDRGLAHEQYF,TGCGCCAGCAGTACCACCCGGGACAGGGGATTGGCTCACGAGCAGTACTTC
few,-,TRBJ1-1,TRBV6-6,CASSYRPAGQNTEAFF,TGTGCCAGCAGTTACCGGCCGGCGGGACAGAACACTGAAGCTTTCTTT
few,-,TRBJ1-5,TRBV10-3,CAISESSGAQPQHF,TGTGCCATCAGTGAGTCGTCCGGGGCCCAGCCCCAGCATTTT
-,-,TRBJ1-4,TRBV6-2/TRBV6-3,CASSWSPNEKLFF,TGTGCCAGCAGTTGGAGCCCTAATGAAAAACTGTTTTTT
few,-,TRBJ2-1,TRBV5-4,CASSLSVTSNEQFF,TGTGCCAGCAGCTTGAGTGTAACAAGCAATGAGCAGTTCTTC
-,-,TRBJ2-2,TRBV7-2,CASSQRRNHREGGSGELFF,TGTGCCAGCAGCCAACGCCGAAACCACAGGGAAGGTGGTTCCGGGGAGCTGTTTTTT
-,TRBD2,TRBJ2-7,TRBV7-2,CASSLGTSGSTGQYF,TGTGCCAGCAGCTTAGGGACTAGCGGGAGTACGGGGCAGTACTTC
few,TRBD2,TRBJ2-1,TRBV4-2,CASSRGGDSYNEQFF,TGTGCCAGCAGCCGGGGGGGAGACTCCTACAATGAGCAGTTCTTC
-,TRBD1,TRBJ1-2,TRBV30,CAWLFRGGNYGYTF,TGTGCCTGGTTATTCAGGGGGGGGAACTATGGCTACACCTTC
-,-,TRBJ2-5,TRBV2,CASMPGGFGTQYF,TGTGCCAGCATGCCCGGAGGGTTTGGGACCCAGTACTTC
-,TRBD1,TRBJ1-1,TRBV12-3/TRBV12-4,CASSWGQGIMNTEAFF,TGTGCCAGCAGTTGGGGACAGGGGATCATGAACACTGAAGCTTTCTTT
few,-,TRBJ1-1,TRBV15,CATSRELNTEAFF,TGTGCCACCAGCAGGGAACTGAACACTGAAGCTTTCTTT
-,TRBD1,TRBJ2-7,TRBV20-1,CSAGGQGFYEQYF,TGCAGTGCTGGGGGACAGGGATTCTACGAGCAGTACTTC
once,-,TRBJ1-6,TRBV6-2/TRBV6-3,CASRRVNGGSPLHF,TGTGCCAGCCGGAGGGTAAACGGGGGTTCACCCCTCCACTTT